The rows below give T cell receptor beta chains drawn from one sample of a study of immune evolution from preneoplasia to lung adenocarcinoma. Assay used: immunoSEQ multiplex PCR; TCRdb lists only in-frame clones, some missing. The table shows 9,500 to 13,000 clones, with 70% to 90% occurring only once. The sequenced sample was FFPE invasive lung adenocarcinoma tissue. These receptors were collected from a person aged 70 to 85 with invasive lung adenocarcinoma. CDR3s include the opening cysteine and the closing phenylalanine or tryptophan. D genes are given only for firm matches. Clone size, where shown, is once, few, many, or a class for clones that have expanded.

clone_size | j_call | v_call | d_call | cdr3_aa | cdr3_nt
- | TRBJ2-3 | TRBV10-1 | TRBD2 | CASSDVAGGLTDTQYF | TGCGCCAGCAGTGATGTCGCGGGAGGTCTCACAGATACGCAGTATTTT
- | TRBJ2-2 | TRBV6-5 | - | CASSYDITGELFF | TGTGCCAGCAGTTACGACATTACCGGGGAGCTGTTTTTT
- | TRBJ2-7 | TRBV11-2 | - | CASSLVEGRGEQYF | TGTGCCAGCAGCTTAGTGGAGGGAAGGGGCGAGCAGTACTTC
few | TRBJ2-7 | TRBV29-1 | - | CSVASVYEQYF | TGCAGCGTTGCTAGCGTCTACGAGCAGTACTTC
- | TRBJ2-5 | TRBV23-1 | TRBD1 | CASTRTGEETQYF | TGCGCCAGCACACGGACAGGGGAAGAGACCCAGTACTTC
- | TRBJ1-1 | TRBV5-1 | - | CASSLVFGSRTEAFF | TGCGCCAGCAGCTTGGTTTTCGGGTCGCGGACTGAAGCTTTCTTT
- | TRBJ1-5 | TRBV28 | - | CASSLWAGGNQPQHF | TGTGCCAGCAGTTTATGGGCAGGGGGCAATCAGCCCCAGCATTTT
- | TRBJ2-2 | TRBV18 | TRBD1 | CASSSTGTESAGELFF | TGTGCCAGCTCATCCACCGGGACAGAGAGCGCCGGGGAGCTGTTTTTT
- | TRBJ2-3 | TRBV19 | - | CASSPGVTRGTDTQYF | TGTGCCAGTAGTCCTGGGGTAACCCGGGGCACAGATACGCAGTATTTT
- | TRBJ1-2 | TRBV4-2 | - | CASSPALKGWTYGYTF | TGTGCCAGCAGCCCGGCACTCAAAGGTTGGACCTATGGCTACACCTTC
- | TRBJ1-3 | TRBV2 | TRBD1 | CASIIQGVSGNTIYF | TGTGCCAGCATCATACAGGGGGTCTCTGGAAACACCATATATTTT
- | TRBJ2-3 | TRBV5-1 | TRBD2 | CASSHSGGTVGDTQYF | TGCGCCAGCAGCCATAGCGGGGGGACCGTCGGGGATACGCAGTATTTT
- | TRBJ1-1 | TRBV7-9 | - | CASSLHLNTEAFF | TGTGCCAGCAGCCTCCACTTGAACACTGAAGCTTTCTTT
- | TRBJ1-3 | TRBV7-9 | - | CASSPQEPSGNTIYF | TGTGCCAGCAGCCCCCAGGAGCCCTCTGGAAACACCATATATTTT